This TCR beta chain stems from a study of post-analysis software for immune sequencing data. Study-wide results and limits: About five TRBV segments were more frequent in patients than controls; TRBV5-6, TRBV5-1 and TRBV20-1 belonged to this group.

The germline gives CDR1 SGHTA, CDR2 FQGNSA. The CDR3 length is 17 residues. Germline trimming cut 1 base from V and 2 bases from J; bases unmatched to any gene: 3. As concerns this clonotype: Its specificity is unknown.

Unique molecular identifiers had been added to the TCR beta cDNA libraries. Via MiXCR, TCRdb re-called the PCR reads, giving one row per CDR3 protein. The table records about 800,000 distinct CDR3 sequences, roughly 27% of them present only once. The clonotype originates from a girl aged 5-17 years with multiple sclerosis. V and J are TRBV7-2 and TRBJ1-4, with 11 bases fitting TRBD1. Material: blood. The CDR3 spells CASSLGGQGGTNEKLFF. In nucleotides, the CDR3 is TGTGCCAGCAGCTTAGGGGGACAGGGGGGTACTAATGAAAAACTGTTTTTT.